One sample yielded the 12 T cell receptor beta chains listed below, sequenced in a study of T cell responses to AZD1222 COVID-19 vaccine (dated by TCRdb to 2020 to 2022). The library was built by means of the immunoSEQ multiplex PCR assay. Here the immuneACCESS table is served through TCRdb, limited to in-frame sequences with V and J called. Missing clones are a known gap in these copies; in checked studies unresolved V genes cover under half, and the rest lacks a known reason. Across this sample there are over 110,000 clones, with around nine tenths seen only once. 9.3% of the sample comes from the top ten. Per the publication, the time point label means: about 28 days (+/-7) after the second vaccine dose. Sequencing was performed on peripheral blood, taken 28 days after the second AZD1222 dose. These TCRs come from an adult who received the AZD1222 COVID-19 vaccine.

This chain connects TRBV29-1 to TRBJ1-1, with TRBD1 matching 7 bases. Germline V gives CDR1 SQVTM, CDR2 ANQGSEA. V dropped 7 bases and J dropped 1; count of bases not matched to a gene: 3. The CDR3 is 12 residues long. For the CDR3, the DNA is TGCAGCGGCCGACAGGGGAACACTGAAGCTTTCTTT. It codes for CSGRQGNTEAFF. Full variable domain (rest looked up from reference TRBV29-1 and TRBJ1-1): SAVISQKPSRDICQRGTSLTIQCQVDSQVTMMFWYRQQPGQSLTLIATANQGSEATYESGFVIDKFPISRPNLTFSTLTVSNMSPEDSSIYLCSGRQGNTEAFFGQGTRLTVV.

The chain uses TRBV5-1 and TRBJ1-6, with 7 bases aligning to TRBD1. CDR1 is SGHRS and CDR2 is YFSETQ in the germline V gene. The length of the CDR3 is 14 residues. J lost 7 bases, V lost 4 bases, and 5 bases had no gene match. The CDR3 DNA sequence: TGCGCCAGCAGCCCGGGACAGATCAATTCACCCCTCCACTTT. Protein sequence: CASSPGQINSPLHF.

This sequence joins TRBV4-1 and TRBJ1-5; D is possibly TRBD1 (6 bases). Trimming pared 0 bases from V and 1 base from J, leaving 10 bases between. This CDR3 has 16 residues. The germline V gene encodes CDR1 MGHRA and CDR2 YSYEKL. CDR3 sequence reads: CASSQEWTASNQPQHF. Written as DNA, the CDR3 is TGCGCCAGCAGCCAAGAATGGACAGCGAGCAATCAGCCCCAGCATTTT.

The CDR3 spells CAISEAVEVRVYF. The CDR3 DNA sequence: TGTGCCATCAGTGAAGCCGTGGAGGTCCGGGTGTATTTT. The chain is built from TRBV10-3 and TRBJ1-3; D remains ambiguous. Germline V gene lookup returns CDR1 ENHRY and CDR2 SYGVKD. The CDR3 length is 13 residues. The V and J ends lost 3 bases and 16 bases respectively, with 19 bases between them.

V and J are TRBV9 and TRBJ2-3; a possible D gene is TRBD2 (5 bases). Trimming pared 1 base from V and 0 bases from J, leaving 12 bases between. Germline V gives CDR1 SGDLS, CDR2 YYNGEE. The CDR3 has 16 residues. The CDR3 DNA reads as TGTGCCAGCAGCGTATTGTCTAGCAGTAGCACAGATACGCAGTATTTT. Protein: CASSVLSSSSTDTQYF. The full variable domain, its missing parts supplied by reference TRBV9 and TRBJ2-3, is DSGVTQTPKHLITATGQRVTLRCSPRSGDLSVYWYQQSLDQGLQFLIQYYNGEERAKGNILERFSAQQFPDLHSELNLSSLELGDSALYFCASSVLSSSSTDTQYFGPGTRLTVL.

This clone has only one observation. The chain combines TRBV12-3 or TRBV12-4 with TRBJ1-1, with D unclear. The germline V and J ends were trimmed by 3 bases and 2 bases, with 1 base remaining between them. The CDR3 spans 11 residues. This chain's CDR3 is CASSFNTEAFF. For the CDR3, the DNA is TGTGCCAGCAGTTTTAACACTGAAGCTTTCTTT.

This chain uses TRBV3-1 (or the pseudogene TRBV3-2) with TRBJ1-1; D is ambiguous. Per the germline V gene, CDR1 is LGHDT and CDR2 is YNNKEL (reference sequence). The CDR3 length is 13 residues. V was shortened by 1 base and J by 4 bases, with 7 bases between the two germline ends. As DNA, the CDR3 is TGTGCCAGCAGCCAAGGGTCTAGCACTGAAGCTTTCTTT. It specifies CASSQGSSTEAFF.

On this clone: A junction boundary mismatches the germline segment, possibly from a read error. The chain employs TRBV4-2 and TRBJ1-6, with unresolved D. Germline V gene sequence: CDR1 LGHNA, CDR2 YNFKEQ. The CDR3 is 18 residues long. The CDR3, as DNA: TGTGCCAGCACCCAAAGCCTGGATCTAGCCTCCTATAATTCACCCCTCCACTTT. This sequence encodes CASTQSLDLASYNSPLHF.

DNA for the CDR3: TGTGCCAGCAGTTTAACAGGATATCAGCCCCAGCATTTT. Translating it yields CASSLTGYQPQHF. The V gene is TRBV12-3 or TRBV12-4, the J gene TRBJ1-5; tentatively, D is TRBD1 (5 bases). The CDR3 has 13 residues. Trimming removed 2 bases from V and 5 bases from J, with 7 bases in between.

The chain combines TRBV19 with TRBJ1-2; TRBD1 might be the D (6 bases). From germline, CDR1 is LNHDA and CDR2 SQIVND (reference sequence). CDR3 length: 13 amino acids. V was trimmed by 5 bases and J by 8 bases, leaving 15 bases between them. In DNA form, the CDR3 reads TGTGCCAGTAGTCCTCGGACAGTGTTCGGCTACACCTTC. It encodes CASSPRTVFGYTF.

This chain uses TRBV19 with TRBJ1-5; D unresolved. The germline gives CDR1 LNHDA, CDR2 SQIVND (reference sequence). Trimming removed 7 bases from V and 0 bases from J, with 13 bases in between. The CDR3 covers 15 residues. CDR3 coding DNA: TGTGCCAGTATTAAAGGGTCTTATAGCAATCAGCCCCAGCATTTT. It is translated as CASIKGSYSNQPQHF.

The J gene is TRBJ2-1, the V gene TRBV5-4; 8 bases match TRBD1. The CDR3 length is 15 residues. Germline trimming cut 4 bases from V and 2 bases from J; bases unmatched to any gene: 5. Germline-derived CDR1 and CDR2 are SGHNT and YYREEE (reference sequence). The CDR3 DNA reads as TGTGCCAGCAGCCCGGACAGGGCAGCCTACAATGAGCAGTTCTTC. Its translation: CASSPDRAAYNEQFF.